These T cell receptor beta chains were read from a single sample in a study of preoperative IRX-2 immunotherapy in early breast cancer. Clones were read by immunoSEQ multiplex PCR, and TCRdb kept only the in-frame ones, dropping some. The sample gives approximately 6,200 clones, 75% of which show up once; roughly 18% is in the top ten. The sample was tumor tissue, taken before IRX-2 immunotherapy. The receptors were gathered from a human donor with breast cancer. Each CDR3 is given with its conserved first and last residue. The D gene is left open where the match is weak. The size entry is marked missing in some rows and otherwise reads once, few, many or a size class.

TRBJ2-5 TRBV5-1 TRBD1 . TGCGCCAGCAGCTTGTGGCCGGGACAGGATGGGTCGTACTTC CASSLWPGQDGSYF
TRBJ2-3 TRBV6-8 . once TGTGCCATCAGTAGGCGGGGGCGATCAGATACGCAGTATTTT CAISRRGRSDTQYF
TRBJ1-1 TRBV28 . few TGTGCCAGCAGCTCCCGGACAGCTGAAGCTTTCTTT CASSSRTAEAFF
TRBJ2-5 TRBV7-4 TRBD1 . TGTGCCAGCAGCCCCGGGACAGGGGCGACCCAGTACTTC CASSPGTGATQYF
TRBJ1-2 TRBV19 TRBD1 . TGTGCCAGTACCCGCCATCGGGCGGACAGGTGGACTAACTATGGCTACACCTTC CASTRHRADRWTNYGYTF
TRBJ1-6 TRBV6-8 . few TGTGCCAGCAACATAGGGGGACTATATTCACCCCTCCACTTT CASNIGGLYSPLHF
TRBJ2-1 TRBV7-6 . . TGTGCCAGCAGCTTATTTTATTCGGCAGGGGGGGACAATGAGCAGTTCTTC CASSLFYSAGGDNEQFF
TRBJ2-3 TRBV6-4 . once TGTGCCAGCAGTAATTCGGATACGCAGTATTTT CASSNSDTQYF
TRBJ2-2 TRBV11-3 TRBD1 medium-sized TGTGCCAGCAGCTTAGTAGGGTTGACAGGGACGAACACCGGGGAGCTGTTTTTT CASSLVGLTGTNTGELFF
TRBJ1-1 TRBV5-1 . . TGCGCCAGCAGCTCAGCAAGGGAGTTGTTAAACACTGAAGCTTTCTTT CASSSARELLNTEAFF
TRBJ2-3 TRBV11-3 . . TGTGCCAGCAGCGGGAAGGGAGGGGGCGGCACAGATACGCAGTATTTT CASSGKGGGGTDTQYF
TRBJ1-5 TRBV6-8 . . TGTGCCAGCACTCCGGACACGGACCTCAATCAGCCCCAGCATTTT CASTPDTDLNQPQHF
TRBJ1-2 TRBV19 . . TGTGCCAGTAGTGTTGGCAGTGGCTACACCTTC CASSVGSGYTF
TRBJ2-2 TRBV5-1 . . TGCGCCAGCAGCTTGGCCCAGGACACCGGGGAGCTGTTTTTT CASSLAQDTGELFF
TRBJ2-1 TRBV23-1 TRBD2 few TGCGCCAGCAGCCAGGCGAGGACTAGCGGAGTATTAGGTGAGCAGTTCTTC CASSQARTSGVLGEQFF
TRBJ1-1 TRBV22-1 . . TGTGCCAGCACCAACCCGGGACAGGGGAACACTGAAGCTTTCTTT CASTNPGQGNTEAFF
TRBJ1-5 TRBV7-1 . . TGTGCCAGCAGCTTAACGGCAGGGAATCAGCCCCAGCATTTT CASSLTAGNQPQHF
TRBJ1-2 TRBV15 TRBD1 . TGTGCCACCAGCAGAGATCTAGTCGGGACAGGGGAAGGAGGCTACACCTTC CATSRDLVGTGEGGYTF
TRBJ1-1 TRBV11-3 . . TGTGCCAGCAGACCCTTAGCCGGGGCCAACACTGAAGCTTTCTTT CASRPLAGANTEAFF
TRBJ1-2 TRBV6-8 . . TGTGCCAGCAGTTACCAGGACAAGGGCTACACCTTC CASSYQDKGYTF
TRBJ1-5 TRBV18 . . TGTGCCAGCTCACCAGAGGTTAGGAATCAGCCCCAGCATTTT CASSPEVRNQPQHF
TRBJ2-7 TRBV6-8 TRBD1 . TGTGCCAGCAGTCCAAACGCAGGGGGCGCCTACGAGCAGTACTTC CASSPNAGGAYEQYF
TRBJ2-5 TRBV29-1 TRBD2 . TGCAGCGTTGGTCGACTAGCGTTCCAAGAGACCCAGTACTTC CSVGRLAFQETQYF
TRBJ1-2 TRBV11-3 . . TGTGCCAGCAGCTTTTACCGGATAAACCTCTATGGCTACACCTTC CASSFYRINLYGYTF
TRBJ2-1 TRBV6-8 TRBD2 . TGTGCCAGCAGTTACGGGGTAGCGGGCTACAATGAGCAGTTCTTC CASSYGVAGYNEQFF
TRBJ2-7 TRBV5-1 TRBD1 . TGCGCCAGCAGCCTCCGTGGACAGGGTTTTCACGAGCAGTACTTC CASSLRGQGFHEQYF
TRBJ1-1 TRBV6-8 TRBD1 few TGTGCCAGCACGGCCGGGACAGCAGCCCTTGAAGCTTTCTTT CASTAGTAALEAFF
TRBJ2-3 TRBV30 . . TGTGCCTGGTCAGGGATCAGCACAGATACGCAGTATTTT CAWSGISTDTQYF
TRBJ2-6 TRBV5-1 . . TGCGCCAGCAGCTTGGCGGAGACATTGAGCTCTGGGGCCAACGTCCTGACTTTC CASSLAETLSSGANVLTF
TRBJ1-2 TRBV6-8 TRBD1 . TGTGCCAGCAGTGTCAACAGGGGACGCTATGGCTACACCTTC CASSVNRGRYGYTF
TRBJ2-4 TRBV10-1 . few TGCGCCAGTGTAAAAACAGGCGTATTAGCCAAAAACATTCAGTACTTC CASVKTGVLAKNIQYF
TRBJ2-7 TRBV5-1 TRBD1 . TGCGCCAGGGATCGAGGGACAGGAAGAAGCTACGAGCAGTACTTC CARDRGTGRSYEQYF
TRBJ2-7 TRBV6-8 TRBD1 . TGTGCCAGCAGTCCCCGACAGGGGTACACCTACGAGCAGTACTTC CASSPRQGYTYEQYF
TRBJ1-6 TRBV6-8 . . TGTGCCAGCGGCGCAGGGACCCTCTATAATTCACCCCTCCACTTT CASGAGTLYNSPLHF
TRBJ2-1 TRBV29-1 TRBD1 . TGCAGCGTTCTCTACAAGAATTCCGTCACGGACAGGGGGTCGTATGAGCAGTTCTTC CSVLYKNSVTDRGSYEQFF
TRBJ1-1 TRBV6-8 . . TGTGCCAGCAGTGCCAACGTACAGGCAGGTTCTGAAGCTTTCTTT CASSANVQAGSEAFF
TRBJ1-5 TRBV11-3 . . TGTGCCAGCAGCTCTCTGGGGCCATTTGGGCTTTCAGGCCCCCAGCATTTT CASSSLGPFGLSGPQHF
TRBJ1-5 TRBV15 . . TGTGCCACCAGCTCAGAGGGGGGCGGCCAGCCCCAGCATTTT CATSSEGGGQPQHF
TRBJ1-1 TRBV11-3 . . TGTGCCAGCGTAGCACAGGGAGGTATTTTGACTGAAGCTTTCTTT CASVAQGGILTEAFF
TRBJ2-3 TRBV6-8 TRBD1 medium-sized TGTGCCAGCAGTCGGACAGGGACCACAGATACGCAGTATTTT CASSRTGTTDTQYF
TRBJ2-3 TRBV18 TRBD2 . TGTGCCAGCTCTCCTCCTAGCGGGGCCACAGATACGCAGTATTTT CASSPPSGATDTQYF
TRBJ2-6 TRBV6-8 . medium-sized TGTGCCAGCAGTTATTCGGGGGCAGGGGCCAACGTCCTGACTTTC CASSYSGAGANVLTF
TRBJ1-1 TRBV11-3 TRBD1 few TGTGCCAGCAGCCCCTGGACAGGGAGGAACACTGAAGCTTTCTTT CASSPWTGRNTEAFF
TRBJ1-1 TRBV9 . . TGTGCCAGCGCAGGGCGCATGAACACTGAAGCTTTCTTT CASAGRMNTEAFF
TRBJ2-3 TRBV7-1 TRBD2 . TGTGCCAGCAGCTTCATGCAGGGACTAGGGCAGTATTTT CASSFMQGLGQYF
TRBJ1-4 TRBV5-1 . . TGCGCCAGCAGCCTGGTCGGGGATTCTAATGAAAAACTGTTTTTT CASSLVGDSNEKLFF
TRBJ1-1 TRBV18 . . TGTGCCAGCTCACCACGCGGGAACACTGAAGCTTTCTTT CASSPRGNTEAFF
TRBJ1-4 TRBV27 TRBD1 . TGTGCCAGCAGTACGGACAGGGGGCGGAAAAAACTGTTTTTT CASSTDRGRKKLFF
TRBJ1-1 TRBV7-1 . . TGTGCCAGCAGCTTCTTATTGACTTGGGTAGTGAGGAACACTGAAGCTTTCTTT CASSFLLTWVVRNTEAFF
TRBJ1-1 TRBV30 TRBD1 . TGTGCCTGGAGTGTAGGGGGCAGGTGGACTGAAGCTTTCTTT CAWSVGGRWTEAFF
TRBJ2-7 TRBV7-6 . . TGTGCCAGCAGTTCACTAGGGATTTCCTACGAGCAGTACTTC CASSSLGISYEQYF
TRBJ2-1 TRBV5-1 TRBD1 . TGCGCCAGCAGCAGGGGGCCGGGGTACAATGAGCAGTTCTTC CASSRGPGYNEQFF
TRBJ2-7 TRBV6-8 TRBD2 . TGTGCCAGCAGTGTGCCGACGGGACTAGAATCCTACGAGCAGTACTTC CASSVPTGLESYEQYF
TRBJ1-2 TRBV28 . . TGTGCCAGCAGAACCCTCCGGACAGTAGACTATGGCTACACCTTC CASRTLRTVDYGYTF
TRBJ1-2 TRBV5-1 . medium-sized TGCGCCAGCAGCTCGACCGCGGCTAACTATGGCTACACCTTC CASSSTAANYGYTF
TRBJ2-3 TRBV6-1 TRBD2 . TGTGCCAGCAGTGAAGGGATGGCGGGGGGTACAGATACGCAGTATTTT CASSEGMAGGTDTQYF
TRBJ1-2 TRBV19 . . TGTGCCAGTAGCACCGGCGGGTCAGGTGGCTATGGCTACACCTTC CASSTGGSGGYGYTF